This entry lists 11 T cell receptor beta chains sequenced from one sample in a study of T cells in Graves' hyperthyroidism and ophthalmopathy. Amplification of TCR beta CDR3 regions used RNA as the template. TCR CDR3 underwent first-round RT-PCR with the HTBI primer set. TCRdb called the multiplex PCR reads again in MiXCR, with one record for every CDR3 protein. The repertoire holds roughly 420,000 distinct CDR3 sequences, with roughly an eighth as singletons. Sequenced input: blood. Receptors originate from a woman younger than 30 with Graves' hyperthyroidism.

This clonotype was seen more than once but under ten times. The junction shows a germline mismatch at one end, possibly a read error. J is TRBJ2-1 and V is TRBV12-3 or TRBV12-4; 8 nucleotides match TRBD2. The CDR3 sequence is 16 residues long. This chain's CDR3 is CASSFFATSEYNERFF. Here the CDR3 DNA reads TGTGCCAGCAGTTTTTTCGCGACTAGCGAGTACAATGAGCGGTTCTTC.

This clonotype was seen at least ten times. This chain links TRBV3-1 with TRBJ1-1; D gene unclear. This CDR3 comprises 12 residues. V lost 2 bases, J lost 6 bases, and 7 bases lay in between. CDR1 and CDR2 from the germline V gene are LGHDT and YNNKEL (reference sequence). CDR3 residues: CASSQSKAEAFF. The CDR3 DNA follows: TGTGCCAGCAGCCAATCGAAGGCTGAAGCTTTCTTT.

The table lists this clonotype with a few counts. At one end, the junction sequence differs from germline, possibly due to a read error. DNA for the CDR3: TGTGCCACCGGCAGAGATCTAGCTAGCGGGACCTACAATGAGCAGTTCTTC. Amino acid sequence: CATGRDLASGTYNEQFF. The chain couples TRBV15 to TRBJ2-1; 9 nucleotides line up with TRBD2. Germline CDR1 reads LNHNV; CDR2 reads YYDKDF (reference sequence). The CDR3 is 17 residues long. Combining the CDR3 with reference TRBV15 and TRBJ2-1 gives the whole variable domain DAMVIQNPRYQVTQFGKPVTLSCSQTLNHNVMYWYQQKSSQAPKLLFHYYDKDFNNEADTPDNFQSRRPNTSFCFLDIRSPGLGDTAMYLCATGRDLASGTYNEQFFGPGTRLTVL.

This clonotype is labeled as medium-sized. V gene TRBV11-2 combines with J gene TRBJ2-7; TRBD1 matches 7 bases. Per the germline V gene, CDR1 is SGHAT and CDR2 is FQNNGV. The CDR3 covers 13 residues. The junction had 6 bases not matched to a gene; V was cut back by 4 bases and J by 6 bases. The CDR3: CASSSMTGREQYF. DNA of the CDR3: TGTGCCAGCAGCTCCATGACAGGGCGCGAGCAGTACTTC.

This clonotype showed up just a few times. Being one base from a much bigger clone, this may be a read error. The chain uses TRBV27 and TRBJ2-5; D is unresolved. Per germline, CDR1 MNHEY and CDR2 SMNVEV (reference sequence). This CDR3 has 13 amino acids. CDR3: CASSYRDHETQYF. Written as DNA, the CDR3 is TGTGCCAGTTCCTACAGAGACCACGAGACCCAGTACTTC.

This clonotype was counted a single time. A read error is possible here, since a much larger clone lies one base away. V is TRBV18 and J is TRBJ2-7; tentative D call: TRBD1 (6 bases). The V end lost 2 bases, the J end lost 7 bases, and 9 bases lay between the germline ends. Germline V CDR1 and CDR2: KGHSH, LQKENI. The CDR3 spans 12 residues. The CDR3 DNA is TGTGCCAGCTCACCAGGGGGCCTTGAGCAGTACTTC. It yields the protein CASSPGGLEQYF.

This clonotype turned up a few times. CDR3 protein: CASSFRGATYNEQFF. DNA for the CDR3: TGTGCCAGCAGTTTTAGGGGAGCTACCTACAATGAGCAGTTCTTC. The genes are TRBV27 and TRBJ2-1; D tentatively reads TRBD1 or TRBD2 (5 bases each). The CDR3 totals 15 residues. In germline, CDR1 is MNHEY, CDR2 SMNVEV (reference sequence). Trimming shortened V by 3 bases and J by 2 bases, and 11 bases separated the two germline ends.

V is TRBV2 and J is TRBJ2-2, with 8 bases aligning to TRBD2. CDR1 and CDR2 (germline): SNHLY, FYNNEI. V lost 7 bases and J lost 6; bases outside the gene matches: 10. The CDR3 has 15 amino acids. The CDR3 DNA is TGTGCCAGCACGGGGGCGGGAGGCGGCGCCGGGGAGCTGTTTTTT. It codes for CASTGAGGGAGELFF.

In its sample, this clonotype was seen many times. The rearrangement joins TRBV9 to TRBJ2-7; D is possibly TRBD1 or TRBD2 (5 bases each). The CDR3 loop spans 16 amino acids. The germline V and J ends were trimmed by 0 bases and 0 bases, with 13 bases remaining between them. Germline V gene lookup returns CDR1 SGDLS and CDR2 YYNGEE. The DNA of the CDR3 is TGTGCCAGCAGCGTAGACTGGGACGGCCGCTCCTACGAGCAGTACTTC. It specifies CASSVDWDGRSYEQYF.

The chain has TRBV4-1 and TRBJ2-7, with 9 bases lining up with TRBD2. The length of the CDR3 is 18 residues. The V segment lost 1 base and the J segment 4 bases; nucleotides outside the gene matches: 14. Per germline, CDR1 MGHRA and CDR2 YSYEKL. In DNA form, the CDR3 reads TGCGCCAGCAGCCAAGCCAGGTCCCAAGTTAGCGGGGGATACGAGCAGTACTTC. Translation gives CASSQARSQVSGGYEQYF.

On this clonotype: A much larger clone lies one base from this, so it may be a read error. V is TRBV2 and J is TRBJ2-2; D is perhaps TRBD2 (5 bases). Germline-derived CDR1 and CDR2 are SNHLY and FYNNEI. The CDR3 consists of 14 residues. This CDR3 reads CASIMRENTGEPFF. The CDR3 bases are TGTGCCAGCATAATGAGAGAGAACACCGGGGAGCCGTTTTTT.